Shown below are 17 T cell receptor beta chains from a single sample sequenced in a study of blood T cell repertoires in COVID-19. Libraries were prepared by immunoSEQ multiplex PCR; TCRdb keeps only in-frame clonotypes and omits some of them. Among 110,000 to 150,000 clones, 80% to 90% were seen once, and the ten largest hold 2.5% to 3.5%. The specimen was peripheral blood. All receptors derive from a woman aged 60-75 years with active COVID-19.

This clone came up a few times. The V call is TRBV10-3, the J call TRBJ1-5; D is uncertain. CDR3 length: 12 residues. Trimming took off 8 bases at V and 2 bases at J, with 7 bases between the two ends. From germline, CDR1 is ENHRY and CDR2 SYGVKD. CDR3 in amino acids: CAIFQGNQPQHF. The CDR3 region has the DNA TGTGCCATCTTCCAGGGCAATCAGCCCCAGCATTTT.

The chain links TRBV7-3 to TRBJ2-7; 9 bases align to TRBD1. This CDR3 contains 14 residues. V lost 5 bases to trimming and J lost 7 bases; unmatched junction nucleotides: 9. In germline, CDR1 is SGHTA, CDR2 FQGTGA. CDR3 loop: CASSPGTGSLEQYF. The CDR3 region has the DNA TGTGCCAGCAGCCCCGGGACAGGGTCCTTGGAGCAGTACTTC.

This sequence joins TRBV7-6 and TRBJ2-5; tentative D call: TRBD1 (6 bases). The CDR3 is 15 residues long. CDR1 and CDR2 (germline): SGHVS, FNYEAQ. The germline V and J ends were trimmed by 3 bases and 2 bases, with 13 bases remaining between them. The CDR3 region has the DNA TGTGCCAGCAGCTTGTGGGATAGGGGGCAAGAGACCCAGTACTTC. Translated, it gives CASSLWDRGQETQYF.

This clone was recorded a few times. CDR3 nucleotides: TGTGCCAGCAGCTTGGACGGCTCTGGAAACACCATATATTTT. Protein product: CASSLDGSGNTIYF. The chain joins TRBV5-4 to TRBJ1-3; D is uncertain. V was pared by 0 bases and J by 0 bases, with 4 bases between. This CDR3 is 14 amino acids long. In germline, CDR1 is SGHNT, CDR2 YYREEE (reference sequence).

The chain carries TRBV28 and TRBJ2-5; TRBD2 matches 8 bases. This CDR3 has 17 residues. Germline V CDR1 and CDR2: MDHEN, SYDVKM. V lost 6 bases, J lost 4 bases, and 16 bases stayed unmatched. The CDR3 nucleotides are TGTGCCAGCAGCCCCGGAGTCCAGAGCGGGAGTAGAGAGACCCAGTACTTC. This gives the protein CASSPGVQSGSRETQYF.

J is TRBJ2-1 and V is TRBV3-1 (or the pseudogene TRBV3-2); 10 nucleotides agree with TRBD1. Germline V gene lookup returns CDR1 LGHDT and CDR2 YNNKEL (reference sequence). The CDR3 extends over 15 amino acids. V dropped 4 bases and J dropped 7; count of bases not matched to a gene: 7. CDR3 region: CASSLGTGVLNEQFF. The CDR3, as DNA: TGTGCCAGCAGCCTGGGGACAGGGGTATTGAATGAGCAGTTCTTC.

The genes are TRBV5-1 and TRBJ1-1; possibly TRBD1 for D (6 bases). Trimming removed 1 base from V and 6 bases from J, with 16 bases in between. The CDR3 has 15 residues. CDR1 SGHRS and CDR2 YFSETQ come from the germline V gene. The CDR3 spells CASSLWGIQGPEAFF. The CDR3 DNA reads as TGCGCCAGCAGCTTGTGGGGAATACAGGGCCCTGAAGCTTTCTTT.

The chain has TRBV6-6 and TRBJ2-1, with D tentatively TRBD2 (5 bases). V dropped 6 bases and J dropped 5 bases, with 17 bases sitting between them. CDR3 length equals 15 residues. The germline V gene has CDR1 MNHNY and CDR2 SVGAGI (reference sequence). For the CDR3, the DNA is TGTGCCAGCAGATCTGGCGCCGTAGCGAACAATGAGCAGTTCTTC. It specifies CASRSGAVANNEQFF.

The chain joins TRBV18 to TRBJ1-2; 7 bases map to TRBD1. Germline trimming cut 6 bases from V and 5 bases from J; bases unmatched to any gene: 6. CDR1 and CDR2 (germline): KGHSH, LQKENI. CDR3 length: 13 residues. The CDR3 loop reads CASSQGQQYGYTF. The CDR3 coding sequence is TGTGCCAGCTCGCAGGGACAGCAATATGGCTACACCTTC.

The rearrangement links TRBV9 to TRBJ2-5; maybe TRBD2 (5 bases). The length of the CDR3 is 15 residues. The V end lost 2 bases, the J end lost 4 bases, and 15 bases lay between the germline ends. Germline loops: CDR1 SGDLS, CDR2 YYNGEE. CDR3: CASSVGNSDAETQYF. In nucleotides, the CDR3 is TGTGCCAGCAGCGTCGGAAATAGCGATGCAGAGACCCAGTACTTC.

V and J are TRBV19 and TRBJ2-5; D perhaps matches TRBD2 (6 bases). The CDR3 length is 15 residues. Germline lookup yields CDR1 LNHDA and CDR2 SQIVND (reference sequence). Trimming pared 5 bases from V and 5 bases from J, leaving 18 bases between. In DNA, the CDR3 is TGTGCCAGTAGTTCCCCGAGACTTGGGGGGGAGACCCAGTACTTC. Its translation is CASSSPRLGGETQYF.

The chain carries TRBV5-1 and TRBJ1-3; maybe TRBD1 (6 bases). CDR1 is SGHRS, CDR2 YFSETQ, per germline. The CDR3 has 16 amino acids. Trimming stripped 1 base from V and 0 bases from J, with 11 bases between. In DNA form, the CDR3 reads TGCGCCAGCAGCTTGAGTACAGGGTACTCTGGAAACACCATATATTTT. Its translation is CASSLSTGYSGNTIYF.

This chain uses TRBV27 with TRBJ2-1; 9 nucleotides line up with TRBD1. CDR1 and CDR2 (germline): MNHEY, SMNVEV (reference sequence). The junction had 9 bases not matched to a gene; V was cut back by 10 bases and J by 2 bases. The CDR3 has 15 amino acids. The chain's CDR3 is CATSPGQGTYNEQFF. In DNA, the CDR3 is TGTGCCACCTCACCCGGACAGGGGACCTACAATGAGCAGTTCTTC.

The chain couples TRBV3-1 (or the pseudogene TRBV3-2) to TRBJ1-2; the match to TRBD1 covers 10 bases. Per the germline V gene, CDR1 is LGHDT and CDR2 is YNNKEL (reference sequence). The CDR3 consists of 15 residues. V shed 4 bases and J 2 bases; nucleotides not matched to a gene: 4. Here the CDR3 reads CASSRGTGVNYGYTF. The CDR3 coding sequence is TGTGCCAGCAGCCGGGGGACAGGGGTGAACTATGGCTACACCTTC.

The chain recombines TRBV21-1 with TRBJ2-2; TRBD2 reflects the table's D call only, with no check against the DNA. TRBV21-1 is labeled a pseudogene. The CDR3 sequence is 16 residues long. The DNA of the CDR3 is TGTGCCAGCAACCTACTAGCGGGATCGAACACCGGGGAGCTGTTTTTT. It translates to CASNLLAGSNTGELFF.

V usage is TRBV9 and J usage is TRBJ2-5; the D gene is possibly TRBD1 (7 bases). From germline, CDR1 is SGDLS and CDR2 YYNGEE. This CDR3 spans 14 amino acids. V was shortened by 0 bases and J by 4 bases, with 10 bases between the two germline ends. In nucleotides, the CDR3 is TGTGCCAGCAGCGTAGGACAGGGAGGAGAGACCCAGTACTTC. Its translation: CASSVGQGGETQYF.

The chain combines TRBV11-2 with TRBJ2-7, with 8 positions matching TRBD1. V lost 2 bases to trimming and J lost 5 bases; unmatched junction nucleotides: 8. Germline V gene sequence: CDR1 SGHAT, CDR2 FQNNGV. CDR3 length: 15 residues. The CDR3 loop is CASSLRTGSKDEQYF. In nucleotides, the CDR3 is TGTGCCAGCAGCTTACGGACAGGGAGTAAGGACGAGCAGTACTTC. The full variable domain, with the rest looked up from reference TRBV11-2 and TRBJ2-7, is EAGVAQSPRYKIIEKRQSVAFWCNPISGHATLYWYQQILGQGPKLLIQFQNNGVVDDSQLPKDRFSAERLKGVDSTLKIQPAKLEDSAVYLCASSLRTGSKDEQYFGPGTRLTVT.